This T cell receptor (beta chain) is drawn from a study of identical twins (dated by TCRdb to 2016 to 2018). Regarding the research as a whole: To test whether fetal clonotypes persist, the study used deep sequencing on TCR alpha and beta repertoires from monozygotic twins, unrelated adults of various ages, and cord blood. To rule out contamination, replicate twin experiments were performed at different times with different library preparation protocols.

The cysteine opens and the phenylalanine closes a CDR3 of 13 amino acids. The DNA shown is the 39-base CDR3, in frame from base 1. Sequences DFQATT (CDR1) and SNEGSKA (CDR2) are obtained from the germline V gene (reference sequence). Findings and caveats that apply to the study as a whole: Out-of-frame TCR alpha sharing in monozygotic twins was systematically underestimated by recombination models, whereas sharing between unrelated individuals was in agreement with the recombination models. Compared with coincidental sharing between unrelated individuals, out-of-frame TCR alpha sequences shared between twins showed an excess of sequences with low generation probability. Conclusions relied on cross-sectional statistical analysis, since the same donors could not be followed over many years. Invariant T cells such as MAIT and iNKT could partly confound zero-insertion analyses, although diverse VJ usage argued against such confounding for most clonotypes. In beta out-of-frame sequences, excess twin sharing was weaker, because having fewer shared sequences lowered the signal-to-noise ratio. Fewer insertions were carried by abundant cord blood beta clonotypes, a similar but weaker trend appeared in young adult naive repertoires, and no such trend appeared in memory repertoires.

The library was built by means of 5' RACE. The sequencer was an Illumina HiSeq 2000. Template switching introduced a universal primer binding site; the final cDNA contained a unique molecular identifier, enabling accurate counting of TCR cDNA molecules. First-strand cDNA for TCR alpha and beta chains was synthesized from specific primers in the conserved constant-segment region. To control for contamination, every cDNA library carried two barcodes: a SMART-Mk sample barcode plus Illumina barcodes. TruSeq adapter sequences and Illumina sample barcodes were added in two successive PCR steps. The TCR alpha and beta cDNA libraries were sequenced on the Illumina HiSeq platform using custom primers. The authors' pipeline ran thus. Unique molecular identifiers were extracted from raw reads with MiGEC, and CDR3 positions were determined with MiXCR. For each individual, recombination models were inferred using an EM algorithm with the repgenHMM and IGoR tools. Shared clonotypes were analyzed with the tcR package in R, and sharing was normalized by the product of cloneset sizes. To study raw recombination without the effects of thymic and clonal selection, out-of-frame nonproductive sequences were analyzed. TCRdb reanalyzed the raw reads on its own, using fastp at Q25 for trimming and MiXCR for clone calling, and kept in-frame beta chains. Rows are unified per CDR3 protein, each entry keeping the most common DNA and genes. These V and J calls originate from TCRdb's pipeline instead of the authors' own analysis. This sample has 1.5 million or so distinct CDR3 sequences in its table, and roughly a third of those were observed once. Clones ranked in the top ten supply around 0.25% of the sample.

A word on this clonotype: Its specific antigen is unknown. No much larger clone exists at a distance of one base, and base qualities are not known.

Every donor was a healthy Caucasian. The clonotype was recovered from a newborn girl in good health. This chain is built from TRBV20-1 and TRBJ2-7; the D gene is possibly TRBD2, with 7 bases matching. The J call may be incorrect, as the DNA end agrees better with TRBJ2-5. Sequencing was performed on cord blood. The CDR3 region: CSARDGGAETQYF. The DNA sequence reads TGCAGTGCTAGAGATGGGGGGGCGGAGACCCAGTACTTC.